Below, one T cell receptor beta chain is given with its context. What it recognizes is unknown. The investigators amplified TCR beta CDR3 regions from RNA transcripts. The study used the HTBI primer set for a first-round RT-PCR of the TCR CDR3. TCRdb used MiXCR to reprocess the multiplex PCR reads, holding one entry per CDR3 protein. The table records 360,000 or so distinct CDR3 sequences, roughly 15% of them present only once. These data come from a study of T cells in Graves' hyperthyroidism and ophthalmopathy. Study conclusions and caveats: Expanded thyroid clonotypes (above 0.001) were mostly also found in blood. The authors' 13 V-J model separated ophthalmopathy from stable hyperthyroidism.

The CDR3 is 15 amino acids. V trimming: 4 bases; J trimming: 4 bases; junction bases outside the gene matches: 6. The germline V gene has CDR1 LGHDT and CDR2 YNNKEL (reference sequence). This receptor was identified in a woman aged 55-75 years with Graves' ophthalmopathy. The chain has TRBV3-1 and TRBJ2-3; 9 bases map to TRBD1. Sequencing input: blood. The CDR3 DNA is TGTGCCAGCAGCCGGACAGGGGAGAGGTCAGATACGCAGTATTTT. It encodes CASSRTGERSDTQYF.